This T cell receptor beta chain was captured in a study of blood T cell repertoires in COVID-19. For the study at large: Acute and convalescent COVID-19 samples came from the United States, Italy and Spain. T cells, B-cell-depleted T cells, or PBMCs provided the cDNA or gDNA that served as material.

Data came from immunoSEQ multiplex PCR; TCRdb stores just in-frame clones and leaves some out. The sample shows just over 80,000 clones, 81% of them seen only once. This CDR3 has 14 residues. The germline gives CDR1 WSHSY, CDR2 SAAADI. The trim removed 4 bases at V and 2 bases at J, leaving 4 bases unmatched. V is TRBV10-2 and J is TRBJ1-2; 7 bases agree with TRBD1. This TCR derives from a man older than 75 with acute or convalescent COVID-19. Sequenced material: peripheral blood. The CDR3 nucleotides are TGCGCCAGCAGTGCCACGGGACAGAACTATGGCTACACCTTC. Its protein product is CASSATGQNYGYTF.